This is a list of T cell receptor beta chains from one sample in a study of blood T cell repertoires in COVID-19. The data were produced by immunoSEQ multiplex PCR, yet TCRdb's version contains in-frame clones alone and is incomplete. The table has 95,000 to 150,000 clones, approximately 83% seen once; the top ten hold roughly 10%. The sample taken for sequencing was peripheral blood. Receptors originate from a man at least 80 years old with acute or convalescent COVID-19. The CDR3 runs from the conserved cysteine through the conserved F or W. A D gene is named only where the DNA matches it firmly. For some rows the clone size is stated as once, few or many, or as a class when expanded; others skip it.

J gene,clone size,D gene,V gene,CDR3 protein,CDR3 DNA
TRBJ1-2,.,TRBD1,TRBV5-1,CASSLTTGDYGYTF,TGCGCCAGCAGCTTAACTACAGGGGACTATGGCTACACCTTC
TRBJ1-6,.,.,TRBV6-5,CASSYSRTGYNSPLHF,TGTGCCAGCAGTTACTCGCGAACAGGGTATAATTCACCCCTCCACTTT
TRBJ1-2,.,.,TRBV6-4,CASSDVGARGYTF,TGTGCCAGCAGTGACGTGGGAGCAAGGGGCTACACCTTC
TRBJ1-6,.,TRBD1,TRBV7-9,CASSSQGDNSPLHF,TGTGCCAGCAGCTCCCAGGGGGATAATTCACCCCTCCACTTT
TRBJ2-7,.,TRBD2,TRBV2,CASSGLGLLPYEQYF,TGTGCCAGCAGTGGTTTGGGACTACTTCCCTACGAGCAGTACTTC
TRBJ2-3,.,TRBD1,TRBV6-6,CASSYYAGGGTDTQYF,TGTGCCAGCAGTTACTATGCAGGGGGCGGCACAGATACGCAGTATTTT
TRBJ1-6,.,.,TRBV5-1,CASSLTGSSSYNSPLHF,TGCGCCAGCAGCTTGACCGGGTCCAGCTCCTATAATTCACCCCTCCACTTT
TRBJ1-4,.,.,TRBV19,CASSTATNEKLFF,TGTGCCAGTAGTACGGCAACTAATGAAAAACTGTTTTTT
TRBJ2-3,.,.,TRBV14,CASSQVRSGDTQYF,TGTGCCAGCAGCCAAGTTCGGAGTGGGGATACGCAGTATTTT
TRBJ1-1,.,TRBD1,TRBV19,CASSPDRGRMGTEAFF,TGTGCCAGTAGTCCCGACAGGGGGCGAATGGGAACTGAAGCTTTCTTT
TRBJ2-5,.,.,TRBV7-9,CASTLSWRGAKETQYF,TGTGCCAGCACCCTCTCCTGGCGTGGGGCGAAAGAGACCCAGTACTTC
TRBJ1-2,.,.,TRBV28,CASRATGNYGYTF,TGTGCCAGCAGGGCCACAGGGAACTATGGCTACACCTTC
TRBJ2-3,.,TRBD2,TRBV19,CASSGGASSYGTQYF,TGTGCCAGTAGCGGGGGGGCTAGCTCGTACGGTACGCAGTATTTT
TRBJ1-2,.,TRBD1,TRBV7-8,CASSPTGGSGYGYTF,TGTGCCAGCAGCCCCACAGGGGGGTCGGGCTATGGCTACACCTTC
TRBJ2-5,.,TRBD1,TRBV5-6,CASYRLQGAETQYF,TGTGCCAGCTATCGTTTACAGGGGGCAGAGACCCAGTACTTC
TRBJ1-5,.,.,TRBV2,CASSFSGDRPQHF,TGTGCCAGCAGTTTTTCAGGGGATCGACCCCAGCATTTT
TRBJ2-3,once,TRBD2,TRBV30,CASAGLWTDTQYF,TGTGCCTCAGCGGGATTGTGGACAGATACGCAGTATTTT
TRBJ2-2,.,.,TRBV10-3,CAISESSTGWGGELFF,TGTGCCATCAGTGAGTCCTCGACAGGCTGGGGCGGGGAGCTGTTTTTT
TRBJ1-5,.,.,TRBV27,CASSSQGPHNQPQHF,TGTGCCAGCAGTTCCCAGGGTCCCCACAATCAGCCCCAGCATTTT
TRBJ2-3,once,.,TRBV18,CASSPTLASLPDTQYF,TGTGCCAGCTCACCAACCCTCGCTAGCCTCCCCGATACGCAGTATTTT
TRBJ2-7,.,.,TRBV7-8,CASSPEQGEQYF,TGTGCCAGCAGCCCCGAACAGGGAGAGCAGTACTTC
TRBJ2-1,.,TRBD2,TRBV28,CASSLGLADYNEQFF,TGTGCCAGCAGTTTAGGACTAGCGGACTACAATGAGCAGTTCTTC
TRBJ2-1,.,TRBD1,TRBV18,CASSQGQGAYNEQFF,TGTGCCAGCTCTCAGGGACAGGGGGCCTACAATGAGCAGTTCTTC
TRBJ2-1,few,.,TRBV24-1,CATSDLGGFDEQFF,TGTGCCACCAGTGATTTGGGCGGGTTCGATGAGCAGTTCTTC
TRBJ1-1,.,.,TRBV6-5,CASSTVGEAFF,TGTGCCAGCAGTACGGTCGGGGAAGCTTTCTTT
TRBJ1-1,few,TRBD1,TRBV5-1,CASSTGQGGTEAFF,TGCGCCAGCAGCACGGGACAGGGTGGTACTGAAGCTTTCTTT
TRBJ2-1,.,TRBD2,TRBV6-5,CASRRGGSHNEQFF,TGTGCCAGCAGGCGGGGGGGCTCCCACAATGAGCAGTTCTTC
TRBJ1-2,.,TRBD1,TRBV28,CASSSRTGMGYGYTF,TGTGCCAGCAGTTCGAGGACAGGGATGGGCTATGGCTACACCTTC
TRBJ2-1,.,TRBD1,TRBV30,CAWSAPGSGTGRHEQFF,TGTGCCTGGAGTGCCCCTGGATCCGGGACAGGGCGGCATGAGCAGTTCTTC
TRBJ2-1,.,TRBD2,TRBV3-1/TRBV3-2,CASSRTSGGVGEQFF,TGTGCCAGCAGCCGTACTAGCGGGGGGGTCGGTGAGCAGTTCTTC
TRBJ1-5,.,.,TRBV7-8,CASSPGNQPQHF,TGTGCCAGCAGCCCAGGGAATCAGCCCCAGCATTTT
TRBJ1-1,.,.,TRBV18,CASSPGGNTEAFF,TGTGCCAGCTCACCCGGGGGGAACACTGAAGCTTTCTTT
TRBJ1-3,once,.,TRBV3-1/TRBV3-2,CASSLSGGGNTIYF,TGTGCCAGCAGCCTATCCGGGGGTGGAAACACCATATATTTT
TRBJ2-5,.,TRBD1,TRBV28,CASRQGQERRVTQYF,TGTGCCAGCAGACAGGGGCAGGAAAGGAGAGTGACCCAGTACTTC
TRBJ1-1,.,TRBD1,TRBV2,CASRAGLDRVTEAFF,TGTGCCAGCAGAGCAGGATTAGACAGGGTCACTGAAGCTTTCTTT